This TCR beta chain was sequenced for a study of blood T cells in healthy people across ages. Using a J-beta primer mix together with a sample-barcoded 5' primer, a second PCR was run for roughly 7 to 12 cycles. TCRdb reprocessed the 5' RACE reads via MiXCR and lists one record per CDR3 protein. The sample contains around 1,000,000 distinct CDR3 sequences, around 25% of which appear only once. V lost 7 bases, J lost 4 bases, and 10 bases lay in between. Germline CDR1 reads MDHEN; CDR2 reads SYDVKM. The CDR3 runs to 12 residues. This sample was also put to use in a study of T cells of mothers and their children.

This TCR derives from a girl aged 2 to 9 in good health. The sequenced sample consisted of blood. This sequence joins TRBV28 and TRBJ1-1; D uncertain. DNA of the CDR3: TGTGCCAGCATGATCCCGAGCACTGAAGCTTTCTTT. Protein: CASMIPSTEAFF.